The clone carrying this T cell receptor (beta chain) was recorded at least ten times. TCRdb re-called the PCR reads with MiXCR. Of about 14,000 clones listed, roughly 12% were seen once; the top ten hold 13% to 15%. Each patient came to thyroid surgery without any prior treatment (of any kind). This sample is drawn from a study of metastatic and nonmetastatic thyroid tumors. The sequence came from a female donor with papillary thyroid cancer or a benign thyroid nodule (not recorded which). Some clones in this sample may be carry-over from other donors' samples. Sequencing input: blood.

The CDR3 spells CASSLRTSGRALNEQFF. CDR3 nucleotide sequence: TGCGCCAGCAGCTTGCGGACTAGCGGGAGGGCCCTCAATGAGCAGTTCTTC. The chain combines TRBV5-1 with TRBJ2-1, with 15 bases lining up with TRBD2. J was trimmed by 6 bases and V by 1 base; bases with no gene match: 5. Germline V gene lookup returns CDR1 SGHRS and CDR2 YFSETQ. The CDR3 has 17 amino acids. Combining the CDR3 with reference TRBV5-1 and TRBJ2-1 gives the whole variable domain KAGVTQTPRYLIKTRGQQVTLSCSPISGHRSVSWYQQTPGQGLQFLFEYFSETQRNKGNFPGRFSGRQFSNSRSEMNVSTLELGDSALYLCASSLRTSGRALNEQFFGPGTRLTVL.